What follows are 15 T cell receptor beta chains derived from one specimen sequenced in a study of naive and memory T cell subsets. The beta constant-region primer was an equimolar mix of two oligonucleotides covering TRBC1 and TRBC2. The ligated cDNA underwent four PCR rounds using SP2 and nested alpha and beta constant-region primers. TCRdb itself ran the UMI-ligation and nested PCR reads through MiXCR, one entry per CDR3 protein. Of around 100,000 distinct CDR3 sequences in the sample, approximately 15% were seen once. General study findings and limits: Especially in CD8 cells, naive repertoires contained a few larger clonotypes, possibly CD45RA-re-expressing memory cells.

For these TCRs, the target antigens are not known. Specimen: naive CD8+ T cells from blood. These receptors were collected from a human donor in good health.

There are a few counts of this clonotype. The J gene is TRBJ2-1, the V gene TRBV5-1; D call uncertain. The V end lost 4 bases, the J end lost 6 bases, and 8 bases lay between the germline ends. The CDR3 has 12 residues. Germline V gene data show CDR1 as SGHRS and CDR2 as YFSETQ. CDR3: CASSAQSNEQFF. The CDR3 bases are TGCGCCAGCAGCGCGCAGAGCAATGAGCAGTTCTTC. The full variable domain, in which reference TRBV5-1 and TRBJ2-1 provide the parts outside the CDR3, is KAGVTQTPRYLIKTRGQQVTLSCSPISGHRSVSWYQQTPGQGLQFLFEYFSETQRNKGNFPGRFSGRQFSNSRSEMNVSTLELGDSALYLCASSAQSNEQFFGPGTRLTVL.

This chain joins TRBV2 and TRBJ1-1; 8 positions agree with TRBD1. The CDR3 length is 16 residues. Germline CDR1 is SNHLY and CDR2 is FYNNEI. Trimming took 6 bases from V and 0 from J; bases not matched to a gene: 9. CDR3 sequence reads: CASRAGTGGLNTEAFF. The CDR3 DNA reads TGTGCCAGCAGGGCCGGGACAGGAGGATTGAACACTGAAGCTTTCTTT.

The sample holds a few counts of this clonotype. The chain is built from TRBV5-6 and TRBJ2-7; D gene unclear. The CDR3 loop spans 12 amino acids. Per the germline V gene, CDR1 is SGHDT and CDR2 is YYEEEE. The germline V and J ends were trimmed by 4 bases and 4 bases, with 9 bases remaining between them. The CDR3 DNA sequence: TGTGCCAGCAGCGGTAATGATTACGAGCAGTACTTC. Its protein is CASSGNDYEQYF.

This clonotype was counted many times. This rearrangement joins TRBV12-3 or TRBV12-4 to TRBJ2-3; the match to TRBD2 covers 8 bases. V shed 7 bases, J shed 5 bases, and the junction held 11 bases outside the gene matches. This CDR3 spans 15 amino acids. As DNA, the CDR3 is TGTGCCAGCACCCGAAGGTACGGGAGGGGAGATACGCAGTATTTT. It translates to CASTRRYGRGDTQYF.

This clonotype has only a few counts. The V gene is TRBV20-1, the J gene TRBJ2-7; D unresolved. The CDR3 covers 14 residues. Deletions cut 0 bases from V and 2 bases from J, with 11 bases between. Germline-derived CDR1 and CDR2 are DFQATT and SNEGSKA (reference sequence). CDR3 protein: CSARDDSSTYEQYF. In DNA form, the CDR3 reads TGCAGTGCTAGAGATGACTCATCGACCTACGAGCAGTACTTC.

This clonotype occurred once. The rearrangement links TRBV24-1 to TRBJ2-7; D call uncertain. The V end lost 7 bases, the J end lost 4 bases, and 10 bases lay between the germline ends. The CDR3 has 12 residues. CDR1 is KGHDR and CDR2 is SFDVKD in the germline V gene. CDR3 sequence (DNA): TGTGCCACCAGGGACGACAATTACGAGCAGTACTTC. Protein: CATRDDNYEQYF.

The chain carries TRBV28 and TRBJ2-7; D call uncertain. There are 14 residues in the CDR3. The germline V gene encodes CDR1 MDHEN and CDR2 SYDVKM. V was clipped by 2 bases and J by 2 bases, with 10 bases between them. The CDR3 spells CASSLRAGTYEQYF. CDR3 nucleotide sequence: TGTGCCAGCAGTTTAAGGGCAGGAACCTACGAGCAGTACTTC.

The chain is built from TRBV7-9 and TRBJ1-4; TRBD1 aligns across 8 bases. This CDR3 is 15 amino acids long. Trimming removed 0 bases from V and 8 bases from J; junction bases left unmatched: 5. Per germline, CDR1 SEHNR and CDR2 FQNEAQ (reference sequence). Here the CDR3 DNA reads TGTGCCAGCAGCTTAGCAGGACAGGGAGGAGAAAAACTGTTTTTT. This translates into CASSLAGQGGEKLFF.

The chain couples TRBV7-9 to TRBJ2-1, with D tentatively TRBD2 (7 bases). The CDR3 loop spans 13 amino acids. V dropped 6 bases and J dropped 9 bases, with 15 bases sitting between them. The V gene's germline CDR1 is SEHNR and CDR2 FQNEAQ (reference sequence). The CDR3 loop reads CASRPGGAGEQFF. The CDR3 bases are TGTGCCAGCAGACCTGGGGGGGCCGGTGAGCAGTTCTTC.

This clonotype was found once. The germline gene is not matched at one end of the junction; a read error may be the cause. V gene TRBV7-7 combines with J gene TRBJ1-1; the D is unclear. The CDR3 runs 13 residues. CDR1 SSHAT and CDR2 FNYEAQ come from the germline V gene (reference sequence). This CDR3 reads CASSRTPITEAFF. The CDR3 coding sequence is TGTGCTAGCAGCCGGACCCCGATCACTGAAGCTTTCTTT.

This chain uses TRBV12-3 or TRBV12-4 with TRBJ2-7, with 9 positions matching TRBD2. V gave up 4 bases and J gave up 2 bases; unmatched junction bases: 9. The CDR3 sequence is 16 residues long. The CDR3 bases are TGTGCCAGCAGTTACTCCAGCGGGAGGAAGCCCTACGAGCAGTACTTC. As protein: CASSYSSGRKPYEQYF.

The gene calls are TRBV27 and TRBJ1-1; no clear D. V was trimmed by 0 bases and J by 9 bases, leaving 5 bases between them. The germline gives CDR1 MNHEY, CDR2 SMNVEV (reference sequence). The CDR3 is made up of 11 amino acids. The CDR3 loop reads CASSLSGKAFF. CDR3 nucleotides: TGTGCCAGCAGTTTATCGGGCAAAGCTTTCTTT.

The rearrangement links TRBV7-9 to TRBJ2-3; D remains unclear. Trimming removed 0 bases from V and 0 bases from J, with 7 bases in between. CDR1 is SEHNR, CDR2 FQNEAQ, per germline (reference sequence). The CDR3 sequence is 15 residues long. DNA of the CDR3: TGTGCCAGCAGCTTAGCGGTCGGGAGCACAGATACGCAGTATTTT. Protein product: CASSLAVGSTDTQYF.

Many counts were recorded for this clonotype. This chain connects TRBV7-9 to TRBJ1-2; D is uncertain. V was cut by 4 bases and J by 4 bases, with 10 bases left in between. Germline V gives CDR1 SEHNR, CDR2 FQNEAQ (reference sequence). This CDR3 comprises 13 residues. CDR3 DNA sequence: TGTGCCAGCAGCTCGCTACCTTTCTATGGCTACACCTTC. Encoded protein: CASSSLPFYGYTF. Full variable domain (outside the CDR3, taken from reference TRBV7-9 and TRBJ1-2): DTGVSQNPRHKITKRGQNVTFRCDPISEHNRLYWYRQTLGQGPEFLTYFQNEAQLEKSRLLSDRFSAERPKGSFSTLEIQRTEQGDSAMYLCASSSLPFYGYTFGSGTRLTVV.

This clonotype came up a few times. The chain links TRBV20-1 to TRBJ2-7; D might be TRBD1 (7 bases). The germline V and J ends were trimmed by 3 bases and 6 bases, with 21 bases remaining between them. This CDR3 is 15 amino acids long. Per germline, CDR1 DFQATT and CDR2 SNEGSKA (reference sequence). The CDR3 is CSASQPATGRPEQYF. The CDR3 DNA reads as TGCAGTGCTAGCCAACCGGCGACAGGGAGGCCCGAGCAGTACTTC.